This T cell receptor (beta chain) was recovered during a study of blood T cell repertoires in COVID-19. This clone was observed a few times. Germline V lookup: CDR1 SGHTA, CDR2 FQGNSA. Germline trimming cut 0 bases from V and 5 bases from J; bases unmatched to any gene: 4. The CDR3 is made up of 15 amino acids. The data were produced by immunoSEQ multiplex PCR, yet TCRdb's version contains in-frame clones alone and is incomplete. Of some 110,000 clones in the sample, less than 80% were seen once. This receptor was identified in a man older than 75 with COVID-19, enrolled during active disease. Source material: peripheral blood. This chain joins TRBV7-2 and TRBJ2-7; 10 bases are shared with TRBD1. The CDR3 is CASSLAGTGVHEQYF. The CDR3 DNA is TGTGCCAGCAGCTTAGCGGGGACAGGGGTGCACGAGCAGTACTTC.